The 11 T cell receptor beta chains listed next were all sequenced from one sample in a study of cytomegalovirus exposure and HLA in healthy donors. The PCR was carried out with 60 Vbeta primers and 13 Jbeta primers. Assay: immunoSEQ multiplex PCR; the TCRdb copy retains only in-frame clones and omits some. The table includes roughly 120,000 clones, 75% to 90% detected once. Sequencing was done on a sample of PBMCs. The receptors come from a male donor in good health and CMV-seronegative.

This clone was counted once. The chain is built from TRBV5-1 and TRBJ2-7, with 7 bases matching TRBD1. CDR3 size: 14 residues. In germline, CDR1 is SGHRS, CDR2 YFSETQ. The V and J ends lost 3 bases and 1 base, in that order; junction bases with no gene match: 4. This chain's CDR3 is CASSSGQLSYEQYF. As DNA, the CDR3 is TGCGCCAGCAGCTCGGGACAGCTGTCCTACGAGCAGTACTTC.

This chain links TRBV2 with TRBJ2-3; 9 positions match TRBD2. Germline CDR1 and CDR2: SNHLY and FYNNEI. The CDR3 has 14 amino acids. Trimming at V came to 8 bases and at J to 2 bases, leaving 5 bases not matched to a gene. The CDR3 protein is CASCGGVPTDTQYF. CDR3 nucleotides: TGTGCCAGCTGCGGGGGGGTTCCCACAGATACGCAGTATTTT.

The chain combines TRBV27 with TRBJ1-2; D possibly corresponds to TRBD1 (6 bases). Germline values: CDR1 MNHEY, CDR2 SMNVEV (reference sequence). The CDR3 is 14 amino acids. Between the trimmed V and J ends, which lost 8 bases and 3 bases, there was a span of 16 bases. The CDR3 DNA reads as TGTGCCAGCGGGAGGGGGGGCGGCTACTATGGCTACACCTTC. Its protein is CASGRGGGYYGYTF.

The chain uses TRBV29-1 and TRBJ2-7; maybe TRBD1 (6 bases). Looked up from germline, CDR1 is SQVTM and CDR2 is ANQGSEA. The V end lost 5 bases, the J end lost 4 bases, and 15 bases lay between the germline ends. The CDR3 covers 13 residues. The CDR3 nucleotides are TGCAGCGTTCGGGACACCGCGGAATACGAGCAGTACTTC. This translates into CSVRDTAEYEQYF.

This chain links TRBV5-1 with TRBJ2-2; 9 bases are a match to TRBD1. Trimming at V came to 2 bases and at J to 6 bases, leaving 8 bases not matched to a gene. This CDR3 spans 16 amino acids. Germline assignment: CDR1 SGHRS and CDR2 YFSETQ. The CDR3 region has the DNA TGCGCCAGCAGCTTATACGGGACAGGGCTGTCCGGGGAGCTGTTTTTT. It yields the protein CASSLYGTGLSGELFF.

The V gene is TRBV29-1, the J gene TRBJ2-7; 11 bases match TRBD2. The CDR3 has 17 residues. J was trimmed by 0 bases and V by 4 bases; bases with no gene match: 11. Germline CDR1 SQVTM, CDR2 ANQGSEA. The CDR3 region is CSVVGWTSGLGSYEQYF. The CDR3 nucleotides read TGCAGCGTTGTTGGGTGGACTAGCGGGTTGGGCTCCTACGAGCAGTACTTC.

This clone showed up just a few times. The chain has TRBV7-8 and TRBJ2-2, with TRBD1 matching over 8 bases. The CDR3 has 15 residues. Germline CDR1 reads SGHVS; CDR2 reads FQNEAQ. V lost 1 base to trimming and J lost 6 bases; unmatched junction nucleotides: 4. Written as DNA, the CDR3 is TGTGCCAGCAGCTTAGTGACAGGGGCGGCCGGGGAGCTGTTTTTT. This encodes CASSLVTGAAGELFF.

This chain joins TRBV10-3 and TRBJ2-7; 12 bases line up with TRBD2. There are 17 residues in the CDR3. The junction had 5 bases not matched to a gene; V was cut back by 2 bases and J by 0 bases. CDR1 is ENHRY and CDR2 is SYGVKD in the germline V gene. The CDR3 DNA reads TGTGCCATCAGTGAGCCGAAACTAGCGGGGGGCTCCTACGAGCAGTACTTC. The encoded protein is CAISEPKLAGGSYEQYF.

For the CDR3, the DNA is TGTGCCATCAGTGAGTTTCAACAGGGGGCGAACAATCAGCCCCAGCATTTT. As protein: CAISEFQQGANNQPQHF. This chain connects TRBV10-3 to TRBJ1-5, with TRBD1 matching over 9 bases. The V gene's germline CDR1 is ENHRY and CDR2 SYGVKD. This CDR3 comprises 17 residues. Trimming removed 1 base from V and 3 bases from J; junction bases left unmatched: 7.

The rearrangement joins TRBV30 to TRBJ1-2; D ambiguous. Germline-derived CDR1 and CDR2 are GTSNPN and SVGIG (reference sequence). V lost 0 bases to trimming and J lost 5 bases, with 10 bases between them. The CDR3 spans 13 residues. CDR3 bases: TGTGCCTGGAGTGTTTCATTCCAATATGGCTACACCTTC. It yields the protein CAWSVSFQYGYTF.

This clone has only a few counts. V usage is TRBV6-1 and J usage is TRBJ1-2; 9 nucleotides line up with TRBD1. Losses at the gene ends were 6 bases for V and 4 bases for J; bases not matched to a gene: 6. The germline CDR1 and CDR2 sequences are MNHNS and SASEGT. This CDR3 has 14 residues. The CDR3 spells CASRLGQGLYGYTF. For the CDR3, the DNA is TGTGCCAGCAGACTCGGACAGGGGCTCTATGGCTACACCTTC.